This record covers a single T cell receptor beta chain. CDR1 is SGHDN, CDR2 FVKESK, per germline. Trimming cost V 0 bases and J 6 bases; bases outside gene matches: 8. The CDR3 extends over 16 amino acids. This sample is part of a study of pediatric ulcerative colitis. Using immunoSEQ multiplex PCR, the repertoire was profiled, and TCRdb retains in-frame clones only, with some absent. The table lists around 37,000 clones, 75% of them singletons, with 8% to 9.5% in the top ten. During colonoscopy, one to two rectal pinch biopsies were collected. No immunosuppressive drugs were given to ulcerative colitis patients before diagnostic colonoscopy.

This TCR was recovered from a boy aged 10-17 years with severe ulcerative colitis. Material: gut tissue. The V and J genes are TRBV14 and TRBJ2-7; the match to TRBD1 covers 10 bases. The CDR3 DNA sequence: TGTGCCAGCAGCCAAGACCTCGGGACAGGGGAGCGCGAGCAGTACTTC. Amino acids: CASSQDLGTGEREQYF.